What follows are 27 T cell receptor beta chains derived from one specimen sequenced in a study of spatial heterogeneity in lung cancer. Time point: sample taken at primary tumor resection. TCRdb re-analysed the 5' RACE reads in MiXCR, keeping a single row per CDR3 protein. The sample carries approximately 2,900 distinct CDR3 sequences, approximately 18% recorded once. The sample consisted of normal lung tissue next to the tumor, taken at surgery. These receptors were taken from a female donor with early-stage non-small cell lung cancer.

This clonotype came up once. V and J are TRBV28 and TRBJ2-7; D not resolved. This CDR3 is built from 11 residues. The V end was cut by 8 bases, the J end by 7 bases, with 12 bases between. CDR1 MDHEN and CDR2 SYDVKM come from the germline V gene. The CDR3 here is CASQTEEEQYF. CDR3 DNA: TGTGCCAGCCAGACCGAGGAGGAGCAGTACTTC.

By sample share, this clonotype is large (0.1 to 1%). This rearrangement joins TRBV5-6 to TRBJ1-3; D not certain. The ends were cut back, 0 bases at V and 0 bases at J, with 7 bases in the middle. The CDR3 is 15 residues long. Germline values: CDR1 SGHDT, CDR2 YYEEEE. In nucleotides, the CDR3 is TGTGCCAGCAGCTTGGGAGGAAACTCTGGAAACACCATATATTTT. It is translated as CASSLGGNSGNTIYF.

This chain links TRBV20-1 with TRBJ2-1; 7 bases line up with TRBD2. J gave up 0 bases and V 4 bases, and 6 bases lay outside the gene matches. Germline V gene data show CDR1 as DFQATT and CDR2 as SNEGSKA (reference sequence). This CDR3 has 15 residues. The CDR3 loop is CSANSLANSYNEQFF. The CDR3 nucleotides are TGCAGTGCTAATTCACTAGCGAACTCCTACAATGAGCAGTTCTTC.

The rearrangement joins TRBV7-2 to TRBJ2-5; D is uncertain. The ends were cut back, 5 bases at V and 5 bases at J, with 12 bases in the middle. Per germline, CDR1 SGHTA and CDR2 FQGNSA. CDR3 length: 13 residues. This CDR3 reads CASSPHTSETQYF. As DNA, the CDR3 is TGTGCCAGCAGCCCCCACACATCGGAGACCCAGTACTTC.

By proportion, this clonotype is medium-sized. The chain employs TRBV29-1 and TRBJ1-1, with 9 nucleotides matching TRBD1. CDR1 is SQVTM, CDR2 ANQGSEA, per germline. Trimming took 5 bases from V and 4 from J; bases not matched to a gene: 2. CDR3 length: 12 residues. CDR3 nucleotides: TGCAGCGTTACAGGGGGCGGCACTGAAGCTTTCTTT. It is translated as CSVTGGGTEAFF.

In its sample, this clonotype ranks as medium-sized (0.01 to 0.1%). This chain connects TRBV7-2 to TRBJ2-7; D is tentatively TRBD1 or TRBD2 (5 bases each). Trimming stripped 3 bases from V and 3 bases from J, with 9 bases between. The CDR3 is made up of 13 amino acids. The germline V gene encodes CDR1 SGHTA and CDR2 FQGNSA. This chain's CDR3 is CASSFGGGYEQYF. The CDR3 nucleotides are TGTGCCAGCAGCTTTGGTGGGGGCTACGAGCAGTACTTC.

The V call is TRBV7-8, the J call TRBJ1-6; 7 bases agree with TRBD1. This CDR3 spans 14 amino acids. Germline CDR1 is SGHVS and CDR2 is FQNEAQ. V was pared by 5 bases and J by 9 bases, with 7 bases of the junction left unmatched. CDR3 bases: TGTGCCAGCAGCCTAAACAGGGGTTCTTCACCCCTCCACTTT. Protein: CASSLNRGSSPLHF.

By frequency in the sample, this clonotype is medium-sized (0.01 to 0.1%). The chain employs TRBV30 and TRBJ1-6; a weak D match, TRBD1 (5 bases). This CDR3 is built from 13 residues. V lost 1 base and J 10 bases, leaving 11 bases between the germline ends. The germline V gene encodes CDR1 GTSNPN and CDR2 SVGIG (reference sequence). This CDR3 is CAWSAGGLSPLHF. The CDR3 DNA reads TGTGCCTGGAGTGCCGGGGGATTATCACCCCTCCACTTT.

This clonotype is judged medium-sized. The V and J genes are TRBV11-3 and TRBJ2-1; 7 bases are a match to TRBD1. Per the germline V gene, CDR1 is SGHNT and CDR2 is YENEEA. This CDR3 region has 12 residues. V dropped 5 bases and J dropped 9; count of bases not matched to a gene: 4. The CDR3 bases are TGTGCCAGCAGCCAAGGGGGCGTTGAGCAGTTCTTC. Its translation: CASSQGGVEQFF.

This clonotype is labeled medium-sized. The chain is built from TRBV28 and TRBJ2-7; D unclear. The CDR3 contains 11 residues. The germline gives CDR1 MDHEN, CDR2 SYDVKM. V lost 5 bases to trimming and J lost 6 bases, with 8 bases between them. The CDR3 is CASSQRPEQYF. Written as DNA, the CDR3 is TGTGCCAGCAGTCAGCGTCCCGAGCAGTACTTC.

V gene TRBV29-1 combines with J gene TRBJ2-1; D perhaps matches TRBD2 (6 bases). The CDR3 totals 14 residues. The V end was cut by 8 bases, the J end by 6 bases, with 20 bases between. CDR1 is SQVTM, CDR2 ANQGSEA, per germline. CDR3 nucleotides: TGCAGCACATCTCCGGGAGTTATTGTCAATGAGCAGTTCTTC. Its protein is CSTSPGVIVNEQFF.

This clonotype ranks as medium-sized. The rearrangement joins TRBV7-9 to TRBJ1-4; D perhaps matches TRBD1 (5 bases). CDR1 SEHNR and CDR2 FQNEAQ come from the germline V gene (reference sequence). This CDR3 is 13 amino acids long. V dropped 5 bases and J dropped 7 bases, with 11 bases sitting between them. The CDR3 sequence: CASSPGGGEKLFF. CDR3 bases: TGTGCCAGCAGCCCCGGGGGGGGTGAAAAACTGTTTTTT.

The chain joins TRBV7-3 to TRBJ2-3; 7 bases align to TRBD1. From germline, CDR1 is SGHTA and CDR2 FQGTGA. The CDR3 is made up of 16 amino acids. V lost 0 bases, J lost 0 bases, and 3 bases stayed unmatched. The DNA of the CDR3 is TGTGCCAGCAGCTTAACCCAGACAGGGAGCACAGATACGCAGTATTTT. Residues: CASSLTQTGSTDTQYF.

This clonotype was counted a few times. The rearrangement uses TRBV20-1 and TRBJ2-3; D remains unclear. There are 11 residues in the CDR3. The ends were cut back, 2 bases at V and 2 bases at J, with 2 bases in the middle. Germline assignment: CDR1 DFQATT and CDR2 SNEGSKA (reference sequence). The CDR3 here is CSARFTDTQYF. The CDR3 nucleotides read TGCAGTGCTAGATTCACAGATACGCAGTATTTT.

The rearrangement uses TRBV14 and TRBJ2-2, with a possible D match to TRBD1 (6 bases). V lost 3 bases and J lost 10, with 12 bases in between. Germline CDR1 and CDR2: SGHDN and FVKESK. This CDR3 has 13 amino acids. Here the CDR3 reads CASSQATGKELFF. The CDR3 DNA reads TGTGCCAGCAGCCAGGCTACAGGGAAGGAGCTGTTTTTT.

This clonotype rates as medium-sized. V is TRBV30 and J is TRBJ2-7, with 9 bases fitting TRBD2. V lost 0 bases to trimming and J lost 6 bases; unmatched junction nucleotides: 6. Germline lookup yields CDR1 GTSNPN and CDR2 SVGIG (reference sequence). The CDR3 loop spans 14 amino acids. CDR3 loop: CAWSVGSGRSEQYF. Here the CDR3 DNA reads TGTGCCTGGAGTGTAGGTAGCGGGAGAAGCGAGCAGTACTTC.

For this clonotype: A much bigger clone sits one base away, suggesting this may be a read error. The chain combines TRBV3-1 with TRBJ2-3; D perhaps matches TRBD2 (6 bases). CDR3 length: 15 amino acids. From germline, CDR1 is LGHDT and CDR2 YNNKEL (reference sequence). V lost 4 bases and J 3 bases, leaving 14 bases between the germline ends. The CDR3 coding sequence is TGTGCCAGCAGCCTGCCTAGCGATATTACAGATACGCAGTATTTT. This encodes CASSLPSDITDTQYF.

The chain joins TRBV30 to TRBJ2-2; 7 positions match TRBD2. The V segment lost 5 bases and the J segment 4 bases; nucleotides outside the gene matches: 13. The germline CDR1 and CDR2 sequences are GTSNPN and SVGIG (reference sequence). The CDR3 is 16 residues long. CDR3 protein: CAWSLVAGEFTGELFF. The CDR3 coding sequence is TGTGCCTGGTCGCTGGTAGCGGGCGAGTTCACCGGGGAGCTGTTTTTT.

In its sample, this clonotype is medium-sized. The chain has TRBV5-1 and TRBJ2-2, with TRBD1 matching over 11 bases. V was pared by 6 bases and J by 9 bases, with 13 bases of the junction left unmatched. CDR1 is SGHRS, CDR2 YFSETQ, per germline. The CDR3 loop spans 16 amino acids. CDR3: CASNPTPDRGRRELFF. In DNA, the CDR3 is TGCGCCAGCAACCCGACCCCGGACAGGGGGCGCCGGGAGCTGTTTTTT.

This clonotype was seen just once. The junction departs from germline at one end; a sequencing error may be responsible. CDR3 nucleotide sequence: TGTGTCAGCAGTTTAAGAGGACAGGGATCCTATGGCTACACCTTC. This translates into CVSSLRGQGSYGYTF. The J gene is TRBJ1-2, the V gene TRBV12-3 or TRBV12-4; 8 positions match TRBD1. CDR3 length: 15 amino acids.

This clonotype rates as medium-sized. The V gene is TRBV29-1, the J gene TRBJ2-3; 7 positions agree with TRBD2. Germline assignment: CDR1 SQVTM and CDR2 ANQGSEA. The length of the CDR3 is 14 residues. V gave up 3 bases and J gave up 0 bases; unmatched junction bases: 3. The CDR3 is CSVDGGVSTDTQYF. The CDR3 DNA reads TGCAGCGTTGATGGGGGGGTTAGCACAGATACGCAGTATTTT.

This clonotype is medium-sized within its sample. The CDR3 coding sequence is TGTGCCACTGGTGGGAGGGGCTCCTACAATGAGCAGTTCTTC. Encoded protein: CATGGRGSYNEQFF. J is TRBJ2-1 and V is TRBV19, with 7 bases fitting TRBD2. J was trimmed by 0 bases and V by 10 bases; bases with no gene match: 6. The CDR3 totals 14 residues. Germline V gives CDR1 LNHDA, CDR2 SQIVND (reference sequence).

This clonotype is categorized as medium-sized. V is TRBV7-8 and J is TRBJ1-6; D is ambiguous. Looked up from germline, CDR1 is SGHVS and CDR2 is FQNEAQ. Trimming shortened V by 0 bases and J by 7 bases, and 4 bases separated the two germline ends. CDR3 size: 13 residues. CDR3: CASSLAENSPLHF. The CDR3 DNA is TGTGCCAGCAGCTTAGCGGAGAATTCACCCCTCCACTTT.

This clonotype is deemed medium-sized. CDR3 bases: TGTGCCAGTAGCCTCCAGGGGGACGGTGAAAAACTGTTTTTT. This codes for CASSLQGDGEKLFF. The chain employs TRBV19 and TRBJ1-4; 7 bases are shared with TRBD1. Germline loops: CDR1 LNHDA, CDR2 SQIVND (reference sequence). V dropped 6 bases and J dropped 7; count of bases not matched to a gene: 8. The CDR3 spans 14 residues.

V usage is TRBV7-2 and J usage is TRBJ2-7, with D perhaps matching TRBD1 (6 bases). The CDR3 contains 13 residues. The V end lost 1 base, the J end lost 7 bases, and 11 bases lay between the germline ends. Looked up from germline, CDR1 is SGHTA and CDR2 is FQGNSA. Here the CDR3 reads CASSLGTGSEQYF. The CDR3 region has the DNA TGTGCCAGCAGCTTAGGTACAGGGTCGGAGCAGTACTTC.

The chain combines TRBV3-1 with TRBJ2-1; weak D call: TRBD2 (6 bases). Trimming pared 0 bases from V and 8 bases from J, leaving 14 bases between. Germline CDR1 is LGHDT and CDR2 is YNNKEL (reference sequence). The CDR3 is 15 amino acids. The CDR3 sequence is CASSQDLGERDEQFF. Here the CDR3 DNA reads TGTGCCAGCAGCCAAGATCTGGGGGAGCGGGATGAGCAGTTCTTC.

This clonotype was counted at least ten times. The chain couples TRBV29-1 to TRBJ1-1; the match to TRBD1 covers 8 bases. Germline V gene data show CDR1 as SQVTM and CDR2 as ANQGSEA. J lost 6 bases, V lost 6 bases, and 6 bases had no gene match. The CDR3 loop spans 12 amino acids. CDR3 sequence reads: CSVGTGLSEAFF. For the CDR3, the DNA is TGCAGCGTCGGGACAGGACTATCTGAAGCTTTCTTT.